The 25 T cell receptor beta chains below were found in one sample sequenced in a study of identical twins' blood T cells. MiXCR was run by TCRdb on the 5' RACE reads, yielding one entry per CDR3 protein. The data show a few hundred thousand distinct CDR3 sequences, about 28% seen once. Sequenced: PBMCs. The receptors come from a woman between 18 and 49 years old in good health.

This sequence joins TRBV19 and TRBJ1-2, with D hard to call. The CDR3 covers 13 residues. Germline CDR1 and CDR2: LNHDA and SQIVND (reference sequence). The ends were cut back, 9 bases at V and 0 bases at J, with 11 bases in the middle. CDR3 loop: CASFTSSNYGYTF. CDR3 in DNA: TGTGCCAGCTTCACGAGCTCTAACTATGGCTACACCTTC.

J is TRBJ2-7 and V is TRBV12-3 or TRBV12-4; the match to TRBD1 covers 8 bases. The length of the CDR3 is 14 residues. The J segment lost 5 bases and the V segment lost 6 bases, leaving 9 bases of the junction unmatched. CDR3 nucleotide sequence: TGTGCCAGCAGCTCGGACAGGGTTGGCGACGAGCAGTACTTC. Amino acid sequence: CASSSDRVGDEQYF.

This clonotype was recorded a few times. At one of its ends the junction is not consistent with the germline gene, which may arise from a read error. In DNA form, the CDR3 reads TGCAGCGTGGGGGGGGAAACTGAAACTTTCTTT. It specifies CSVGGETETFF. This chain links TRBV29-1 with TRBJ1-1; tentative D call: TRBD1 (5 bases). Germline V gene data show CDR1 as SQVTM and CDR2 as ANQGSEA. This CDR3 contains 11 residues.

There are a few counts of this clonotype. The chain has TRBV12-3 or TRBV12-4 and TRBJ2-1; D ambiguous. The CDR3 spans 14 residues. V was cut by 4 bases and J by 7 bases, with 14 bases left in between. CDR3 in DNA: TGTGCCAGCAGTTCCTTGGACCATCGGAATGAGCAGTTCTTC. Its protein product is CASSSLDHRNEQFF.

This clonotype was counted only a few times. The rearrangement links TRBV29-1 to TRBJ2-4; no clear D. Germline CDR1 reads SQVTM; CDR2 reads ANQGSEA. Trimming stripped 6 bases from V and 11 bases from J, with 17 bases between. The CDR3 spans 12 residues. The CDR3 here is CSVHLLKGFQYF. CDR3 nucleotides: TGCAGCGTCCATTTGTTGAAGGGATTTCAGTACTTC.

This rearrangement joins TRBV19 to TRBJ1-1; TRBD1 aligns across 9 bases. Unmatched junction bases numbered 7, after V lost 7 bases and J lost 4 bases. The CDR3 totals 14 residues. Germline V gene data show CDR1 as LNHDA and CDR2 as SQIVND (reference sequence). The CDR3 DNA sequence: TGTGCCAGTACCAAGGACAGGGGTATCACTGAAGCTTTCTTT. It is translated as CASTKDRGITEAFF. The full variable domain, in which reference TRBV19 and TRBJ1-1 provide the parts outside the CDR3, is DGGITQSPKYLFRKEGQNVTLSCEQNLNHDAMYWYRQDPGQGLRLIYYSQIVNDFQKGDIAEGYSVSREKKESFPLTVTSAQKNPTAFYLCASTKDRGITEAFFGQGTRLTVV.

The chain recombines TRBV24-1 with TRBJ2-5; possibly TRBD2 for D (5 bases). V was cut by 3 bases and J by 4 bases, with 8 bases left in between. The germline V gene encodes CDR1 KGHDR and CDR2 SFDVKD. CDR3 length: 13 residues. For the CDR3, the DNA is TGTGCCACCAGTGATAAAGGGAGAGAGACCCAGTACTTC. Encoded protein: CATSDKGRETQYF.

This chain connects TRBV12-3 or TRBV12-4 to TRBJ1-2; D uncertain. V dropped 3 bases and J dropped 2 bases, with 10 bases sitting between them. The CDR3 loop spans 14 amino acids. The CDR3 DNA reads as TGTGCCAGCAGTTTTAGATTCGGGAACTATGGCTACACCTTC. This gives the protein CASSFRFGNYGYTF.

Comments on this clonotype: This sequence may be a read error, since a much larger clone differs from it by one base. J is TRBJ2-1 and V is TRBV20-1; 10 nucleotides match TRBD2. The CDR3 loop spans 15 amino acids. The germline V gene encodes CDR1 DFQATT and CDR2 SNEGSKA (reference sequence). CDR3 loop: CSDRPASGGTFEQFF. As DNA, the CDR3 is TGCAGTGATAGACCCGCTAGCGGGGGTACTTTTGAGCAGTTCTTC.

This clonotype was found a few times. This chain connects TRBV12-3 or TRBV12-4 to TRBJ2-5, with TRBD1 identical over 7 bases. The trim removed 3 bases at V and 1 base at J, leaving 2 bases unmatched. This CDR3 has 14 residues. CDR3 in amino acids: CASSFRDSQETQYF. The CDR3 coding sequence is TGTGCCAGCAGTTTCCGGGACAGCCAAGAGACCCAGTACTTC.

The chain combines TRBV7-2 with TRBJ1-5; tentative D call: TRBD1 (5 bases). V was pared by 3 bases and J by 2 bases, with 14 bases between. CDR3 length equals 16 residues. In germline, CDR1 is SGHTA, CDR2 FQGNSA. This chain's CDR3 is CASSFFQGDGNQPQHF. CDR3 in DNA: TGTGCCAGCAGCTTCTTCCAAGGGGACGGCAATCAGCCCCAGCATTTT.

This chain joins TRBV5-5 and TRBJ1-4; D is ambiguous. Germline-derived CDR1 and CDR2 are SGHKS and YYEKEE (reference sequence). Deletions cut 7 bases from V and 7 bases from J, with 14 bases between. The CDR3 sequence is 13 residues long. The CDR3 is CASSPGGFEKLFF. In nucleotides, the CDR3 is TGTGCCAGCTCCCCGGGAGGTTTTGAAAAACTGTTTTTT.

This clonotype was counted between two and nine times. This chain uses TRBV30 with TRBJ1-5; D is unclear. Germline CDR1 is GTSNPN and CDR2 is SVGIG (reference sequence). Trimming pared 0 bases from V and 2 bases from J, leaving 8 bases between. This CDR3 region has 14 residues. In DNA, the CDR3 is TGTGCCTGGAGTGTATTCCAGGGCAATCAGCCCCAGCATTTT. Translated, it gives CAWSVFQGNQPQHF. The whole variable domain, filled in from reference TRBV30 and TRBJ1-5, reads SQTIHQWPATLVQPVGSPLSLECTVEGTSNPNLYWYRQAAGRGLQLLFYSVGIGQISSEVPQNLSASRPQDRQFILSSKKLLLSDSGFYLCAWSVFQGNQPQHFGDGTRLSIL.

V gene TRBV5-1 combines with J gene TRBJ1-1; TRBD1 agrees at 12 bases. The CDR3 runs to 16 residues. Germline V gene data show CDR1 as SGHRS and CDR2 as YFSETQ. The junction had 8 bases not matched to a gene; V was cut back by 4 bases and J by 4 bases. The CDR3 is CASSTGQGATGTEAFF. The CDR3 nucleotides are TGCGCCAGCAGCACGGGACAGGGGGCAACGGGCACTGAAGCTTTCTTT.

This clonotype occurred many times. The chain is built from TRBV29-1 and TRBJ2-4, with 8 positions matching TRBD2. Germline lookup yields CDR1 SQVTM and CDR2 ANQGSEA. This CDR3 is built from 13 residues. V shed 7 bases, J shed 4 bases, and the junction held 6 bases outside the gene matches. CDR3 sequence reads: CSARGTRKNIQYF. CDR3 coding DNA: TGCAGCGCCCGCGGGACTAGAAAAAACATTCAGTACTTC.

Concerning this clonotype itself: A much larger clone is a single base away; this may be a read error. The chain recombines TRBV11-2 with TRBJ2-2; D unclear. Germline V gives CDR1 SGHAT, CDR2 FQNNGV. CDR3 length equals 14 residues. V was cut by 7 bases and J by 3 bases, with 12 bases left in between. The CDR3 spells CASTWASHTGELFF. The CDR3, as DNA: TGTGCCAGCACCTGGGCGTCACACACCGGGGAGCTGTTTTTT. The full variable domain, with the rest looked up from reference TRBV11-2 and TRBJ2-2, is EAGVAQSPRYKIIEKRQSVAFWCNPISGHATLYWYQQILGQGPKLLIQFQNNGVVDDSQLPKDRFSAERLKGVDSTLKIQPAKLEDSAVYLCASTWASHTGELFFGEGSRLTVL.

This clonotype was observed a few times. This chain links TRBV6-2 or TRBV6-3 with TRBJ2-1; tentatively, D is TRBD1 (5 bases). This CDR3 is 11 amino acids long. Germline V gene sequence: CDR1 MNHEY, CDR2 SVGEGT. V lost 4 bases, J lost 8 bases, and 6 bases lay in between. The CDR3 nucleotides read TGTGCCAGCAGTTGGGGCGATGAGCAGTTCTTC. Amino acids: CASSWGDEQFF.

The chain carries TRBV19 and TRBJ1-1, with TRBD1 as a possible D gene (5 bases). Germline CDR1 and CDR2: LNHDA and SQIVND (reference sequence). The ends were cut back, 5 bases at V and 4 bases at J, with 14 bases in the middle. There are 14 residues in the CDR3. CDR3 residues: CASSHGAGVTEAFF. The CDR3 nucleotides read TGTGCCAGTAGTCACGGGGCTGGAGTCACTGAAGCTTTCTTT.

This clonotype was recorded a few times. The chain combines TRBV29-1 with TRBJ1-1; D ambiguous. Germline-derived CDR1 and CDR2 are SQVTM and ANQGSEA. V lost 5 bases and J lost 0, with 4 bases in between. This CDR3 has 11 residues. In DNA form, the CDR3 reads TGCAGCGTTTGGATGAACACTGAAGCTTTCTTT. This encodes CSVWMNTEAFF.

This clonotype was counted a few times. The J gene is TRBJ2-3, the V gene TRBV2; weak D call: TRBD2 (6 bases). Germline V CDR1 and CDR2: SNHLY, FYNNEI. CDR3 size: 13 residues. Trimming took 7 bases from V and 5 from J, leaving 13 bases between them. DNA of the CDR3: TGTGCCAGCATAACGGGAGCTGAAGATACGCAGTATTTT. This codes for CASITGAEDTQYF.

This clonotype was counted between two and nine times. The rearrangement joins TRBV10-3 to TRBJ1-1; no reliable D call. The CDR3 loop spans 11 amino acids. Between the trimmed V and J ends, which lost 3 bases and 5 bases, there was a span of 4 bases. Germline CDR1 and CDR2: ENHRY and SYGVKD. In nucleotides, the CDR3 is TGTGCCATCAGTGATTTGACTGAAGCTTTCTTT. This translates into CAISDLTEAFF.

As to this clonotype: A read error may explain this, as a much larger clone is one base away. This chain joins TRBV10-3 and TRBJ2-1; D is perhaps TRBD2 (5 bases). The CDR3 contains 17 residues. Germline CDR1 ENHRY, CDR2 SYGVKD. DNA of the CDR3: TGTGCCGTCAGTGAGTCATTCGGACTGACAACCTACAATGAGCAGTTCTTC. Its protein product is CAVSESFGLTTYNEQFF.

There are a few counts of this clonotype. V usage is TRBV3-1 and J usage is TRBJ1-1; weak D call: TRBD1 (5 bases). V gave up 5 bases and J gave up 1 base, with 11 bases separating them. The germline V gene has CDR1 LGHDT and CDR2 YNNKEL (reference sequence). The CDR3 has 14 amino acids. This CDR3 is CASSSPRGNTEAFF. As DNA, the CDR3 is TGTGCCAGCAGCTCACCAAGGGGGAACACTGAAGCTTTCTTT.

V usage is TRBV5-1 and J usage is TRBJ1-1; D remains unclear. The germline V gene has CDR1 SGHRS and CDR2 YFSETQ. V was shortened by 0 bases and J by 0 bases, with 12 bases between the two germline ends. CDR3 size: 16 residues. In nucleotides, the CDR3 is TGCGCCAGCAGCTTGGCTACCGCAAATTTGAACACTGAAGCTTTCTTT. It yields the protein CASSLATANLNTEAFF.

This clonotype was counted at least ten times. The V gene is TRBV20-1, the J gene TRBJ1-5; TRBD1 matches at 8 bases. The CDR3 has 13 amino acids. From germline, CDR1 is DFQATT and CDR2 SNEGSKA (reference sequence). The V gene end was trimmed by 6 bases and the J gene end by 4 bases; junction bases not matched to a gene: 5. The CDR3: CSAWTGMNQPQHF. The CDR3 DNA reads TGCAGTGCATGGACAGGGATGAATCAGCCCCAGCATTTT.